One and the same sample provided the 25 T cell receptor beta chains below, sequenced in a study of T cells in localized non-small cell lung cancer. Repertoires were generated with immunoSEQ multiplex PCR, while TCRdb's copy carries only in-frame clones and drops some. The sample gives some 16,000 clones, around 89% of which show up once; under 4.5% is in the top ten. The sample was peripheral blood, taken before any cancer treatment. The source is a male donor aged 60 or over with stage II squamous cell lung carcinoma.

This chain links TRBV6-1 with TRBJ1-1, with D uncertain. The germline V and J ends were trimmed by 11 bases and 6 bases, with 19 bases remaining between them. The CDR3 runs to 13 residues. Germline CDR1 and CDR2: MNHNS and SASEGT. In DNA, the CDR3 is TGTGCCTCCAGCAAGCCCCAAGACTCTGAAGCTTTCTTT. Its translation is CASSKPQDSEAFF.

The V gene is TRBV6-6, the J gene TRBJ1-5; D not certain. The CDR3 consists of 15 residues. From germline, CDR1 is MNHNY and CDR2 SVGAGI (reference sequence). Trimming shortened V by 0 bases and J by 2 bases, and 8 bases separated the two germline ends. The CDR3 is CASSYSTAGNQPQHF. CDR3 in DNA: TGTGCCAGCAGTTACTCAACAGCAGGCAATCAGCCCCAGCATTTT.

This chain connects TRBV27 to TRBJ1-4, with a possible D match to TRBD1 (5 bases). Germline V gene data show CDR1 as MNHEY and CDR2 as SMNVEV (reference sequence). V was trimmed by 6 bases and J by 3 bases, leaving 14 bases between them. The CDR3 sequence is 15 residues long. DNA of the CDR3: TGTGCCAGCAGACCCCGACAGTATTCTAATGAAAAACTGTTTTTT. Translating it yields CASRPRQYSNEKLFF.

The gene calls are TRBV9 and TRBJ1-2; 7 nucleotides align to TRBD1. The ends lost 4 bases at V and 5 bases at J; junction bases unmatched: 8. The CDR3 consists of 14 residues. CDR1 SGDLS and CDR2 YYNGEE come from the germline V gene. The CDR3 bases are TGTGCCAGCAGCCCCCAGGGGGGCTTTTATGGCTACACCTTC. Its protein product is CASSPQGGFYGYTF.

The rearrangement joins TRBV9 to TRBJ1-2; D ambiguous. This CDR3 contains 13 residues. Trimming stripped 0 bases from V and 4 bases from J, with 7 bases between. Per germline, CDR1 SGDLS and CDR2 YYNGEE. Here the CDR3 DNA reads TGTGCCAGCAGCGTAGCACAGTTCTATGGCTACACCTTC. This codes for CASSVAQFYGYTF.

The rearrangement uses TRBV7-6 and TRBJ2-3; either TRBD1 or TRBD2 may supply D (7 bases each). Germline-derived CDR1 and CDR2 are SGHVS and FNYEAQ. This CDR3 is built from 17 residues. Trimming pared 3 bases from V and 2 bases from J, leaving 18 bases between. CDR3 sequence (DNA): TGTGCCAGCAGCTTGCAGGGGGGGCCCGTGGTCACAGATACGCAGTATTTT. Translated, it gives CASSLQGGPVVTDTQYF.

The genes are TRBV7-6 and TRBJ2-1; D unresolved. Germline V gene sequence: CDR1 SGHVS, CDR2 FNYEAQ. The CDR3 is 16 amino acids. V lost 1 base and J lost 0, with 10 bases in between. The CDR3 sequence is CASSLEFWSSYNEQFF. The DNA of the CDR3 is TGTGCCAGCAGCTTAGAGTTCTGGAGCTCCTACAATGAGCAGTTCTTC.

The chain is built from TRBV28 and TRBJ1-5, with 7 bases aligning to TRBD1. V was clipped by 3 bases and J by 12 bases; unmatched bases: 17. CDR1 is MDHEN, CDR2 SYDVKM, per germline. This CDR3 region has 16 residues. The CDR3 loop reads CASSFSHGTVRRSQHF. The CDR3 region has the DNA TGTGCCAGCAGTTTCAGCCACGGGACAGTACGGAGGAGCCAGCATTTT.

This chain uses TRBV27 with TRBJ2-3; 10 bases line up with TRBD1. CDR3 length equals 16 residues. Germline loops: CDR1 MNHEY, CDR2 SMNVEV (reference sequence). V shed 3 bases, J shed 8 bases, and the junction held 11 bases outside the gene matches. Here the CDR3 reads CASSLSPGQGGGTQYF. The CDR3 DNA is TGTGCCAGCAGTTTGTCCCCTGGACAGGGGGGAGGTACGCAGTATTTT.

The J gene is TRBJ2-1, the V gene TRBV27; 12 bases agree with TRBD2. After removal of 4 bases from V and 8 bases from J, the junction contained 6 bases not matched to a gene. Germline CDR1 reads MNHEY; CDR2 reads SMNVEV (reference sequence). This CDR3 comprises 15 residues. The CDR3 protein is CASSYRLAGADEQFF. CDR3 in DNA: TGTGCCAGCAGTTACCGACTAGCGGGAGCAGATGAGCAGTTCTTC.

The gene calls are TRBV2 and TRBJ1-1; TRBD1 matches at 10 bases. With V trimmed by 6 bases and J by 5 bases, 6 bases remained unmatched. CDR1 SNHLY and CDR2 FYNNEI come from the germline V gene. This CDR3 region has 14 residues. Written as DNA, the CDR3 is TGTGCCAGCAGGTCCGGACAGGGGGATACTGAAGCTTTCTTT. Protein sequence: CASRSGQGDTEAFF.

This chain links TRBV4-1 with TRBJ2-7, with 7 positions matching TRBD1. This CDR3 is built from 14 residues. The germline V gene has CDR1 MGHRA and CDR2 YSYEKL. The trim removed 2 bases at V and 3 bases at J, leaving 4 bases unmatched. DNA for the CDR3: TGCGCCAGCAGCCAAAGGACAGGTGGCTACGAGCAGTACTTC. Translating gives CASSQRTGGYEQYF.

This chain links TRBV5-1 with TRBJ2-7; unclear D gene. Germline CDR1 SGHRS, CDR2 YFSETQ. V was trimmed by 4 bases and J by 2 bases, leaving 7 bases between them. CDR3 length: 12 residues. The CDR3 coding sequence is TGCGCCAGCAGCCAAACGACCTACGAGCAGTACTTC. As protein: CASSQTTYEQYF.

V and J are TRBV18 and TRBJ2-5; D not certain. The CDR3 sequence is 16 residues long. Trimming took off 5 bases at V and 5 bases at J, with 21 bases between the two ends. CDR1 is KGHSH, CDR2 LQKENI, per germline. CDR3 in amino acids: CASSRIYGQGEETQYF. CDR3 nucleotides: TGTGCCAGCTCAAGGATCTATGGCCAAGGCGAGGAGACCCAGTACTTC.

This clone was seen a handful of times. The chain combines TRBV5-6 with TRBJ2-7, with TRBD2 as a possible D gene (6 bases). The V gene lost 2 bases and the J gene lost 6 bases, with 9 bases spanning the gap. This CDR3 is 12 amino acids long. Germline CDR1 is SGHDT and CDR2 is YYEEEE. The CDR3 sequence: CASSFGAGEQYF. CDR3 sequence (DNA): TGTGCCAGCAGCTTCGGAGCGGGCGAGCAGTACTTC.

This clone was seen just once. The chain joins TRBV13 to TRBJ1-1; possible D gene TRBD1, 6 bases. Germline CDR1 reads PRHDT; CDR2 reads FYEKMQ (reference sequence). The CDR3 extends over 16 amino acids. V dropped 3 bases and J dropped 6 bases, with 20 bases sitting between them. The CDR3 region has the DNA TGTGCCAGCAGCTTTAAGGGGGACCGCGGAGGGGCTGAAGCTTTCTTT. Translating gives CASSFKGDRGGAEAFF. The entire variable domain, with the rest obtained from reference TRBV13 and TRBJ1-1, is as follows: AAGVIQSPRHLIKEKRETATLKCYPIPRHDTVYWYQQGPGQDPQFLISFYEKMQSDKGSIPDRFSAQQFSDYHSELNMSSLELGDSALYFCASSFKGDRGGAEAFFGQGTRLTVV.

This clone showed up just a few times. This CDR3 reads CSVTSGFNQPQHF. DNA for the CDR3: TGCAGCGTTACTTCGGGTTTCAATCAGCCCCAGCATTTT. This chain connects TRBV29-1 to TRBJ1-5; no clear D gene. This CDR3 is built from 13 residues. V gave up 5 bases and J gave up 3 bases, with 11 bases separating them. Germline lookup yields CDR1 SQVTM and CDR2 ANQGSEA.

The CDR3 DNA follows: TGTGCCAGTAGTCCCGAGGGCTTCTACGAGCAGTACTTC. This gives the protein CASSPEGFYEQYF. The J gene is TRBJ2-7, the V gene TRBV19; possible D gene TRBD2, 5 bases. The ends were cut back, 5 bases at V and 3 bases at J, with 11 bases in the middle. CDR1 LNHDA and CDR2 SQIVND come from the germline V gene (reference sequence). There are 13 residues in the CDR3. Drawing the rest from reference TRBV19 and TRBJ2-7, the complete variable domain is DGGITQSPKYLFRKEGQNVTLSCEQNLNHDAMYWYRQDPGQGLRLIYYSQIVNDFQKGDIAEGYSVSREKKESFPLTVTSAQKNPTAFYLCASSPEGFYEQYFGPGTRLTVT.

The chain has TRBV7-2 and TRBJ2-1; 9 bases match TRBD2. CDR1 and CDR2 from the germline V gene are SGHTA and FQGNSA. The CDR3 is 17 amino acids. Germline trimming cut 2 bases from V and 5 bases from J; bases unmatched to any gene: 10. The chain's CDR3 is CASSLWREGPADNEQFF. As DNA, the CDR3 is TGTGCCAGCAGCTTATGGCGGGAGGGCCCTGCCGACAATGAGCAGTTCTTC.

The chain is built from TRBV9 and TRBJ2-3; D gene unclear. Trimming removed 3 bases at V and 7 bases at J, with 6 bases between. Germline V lookup: CDR1 SGDLS, CDR2 YYNGEE. The CDR3 spans 11 residues. The CDR3 loop is CASSAGYTQYF. The CDR3 region has the DNA TGTGCCAGCAGCGCCGGATATACGCAGTATTTT.

The chain recombines TRBV15 with TRBJ2-3, with 16 bases that match TRBD2. The CDR3 consists of 18 residues. From germline, CDR1 is LNHNV and CDR2 YYDKDF (reference sequence). Trimming cost V 3 bases and J 4 bases; bases outside gene matches: 7. CDR3 DNA: TGTGCCACCAGCAGGGGCGGGACTAGCGGGAGGGATGCAGATACGCAGTATTTT. Translated: CATSRGGTSGRDADTQYF.

About this clone itself: It is unclear where the CDR3 begins or ends on the DNA, so no DNA is shown, and the CDR3 is as TCRdb lists it. V is TRBV7-9 and J is TRBJ1-4. Germline V gives CDR1 SEHNR, CDR2 FQNEAQ (reference sequence). Counting both end residues, the CDR3 totals 14 amino acids. The CDR3 sequence is CASSFGAGDEKLFF.

The chain carries TRBV29-1 and TRBJ1-4; 7 positions match TRBD1. Germline lookup yields CDR1 SQVTM and CDR2 ANQGSEA. The CDR3 is 13 residues long. V trimming: 7 bases; J trimming: 7 bases; junction bases outside the gene matches: 9. The CDR3 sequence: CSGSQGGGEKLFF. The CDR3 DNA reads TGCAGCGGGTCGCAGGGGGGAGGTGAAAAACTGTTTTTT.

The V and J genes are TRBV12-1 and TRBJ2-3; TRBD2, as called in the table, went unchecked against the DNA. TRBV12-1 counts as a pseudogene. The CDR3 runs 18 residues. The CDR3 spells CASSFPTSGRARTDTQYF. CDR3 coding DNA: TGTGCCAGCAGCTTTCCGACTAGCGGGAGGGCCAGGACAGATACGCAGTATTTT.

The J gene is TRBJ2-7, the V gene TRBV6-1; D is possibly TRBD1 (6 bases). Germline CDR1 is MNHNS and CDR2 is SASEGT. V gave up 4 bases and J gave up 5 bases, with 12 bases separating them. The CDR3 sequence is 13 residues long. The CDR3 DNA reads TGTGCCAGCAGTGGGGGACAACGCCACGAGCAGTACTTC. As protein: CASSGGQRHEQYF.